The 25 T cell receptor beta chains below all came from one sample that was sequenced in a study of T cell responses to AZD1222 COVID-19 vaccine. Only in-frame clones appear in the TCRdb table, and some are missing; sequencing was by immunoSEQ multiplex PCR. This table holds over 150,000 clones, roughly 87% found once. The sequencing used peripheral blood, collected on day 0 of AZD1222 vaccination. These receptors were obtained from an adult in good health.

The V and J genes are TRBV18 and TRBJ2-5; D call uncertain. V was clipped by 6 bases and J by 0 bases, with 11 bases between them. This CDR3 has 14 amino acids. Germline-derived CDR1 and CDR2 are KGHSH and LQKENI. CDR3: CASSSQLYQETQYF. The CDR3 DNA reads TGTGCCAGCTCTTCACAGCTGTACCAAGAGACCCAGTACTTC.

The rearrangement links TRBV14 to TRBJ1-2; D unclear. Germline V gives CDR1 SGHDN, CDR2 FVKESK. CDR3 length: 15 amino acids. V lost 1 base and J lost 4, with 13 bases in between. Here the CDR3 DNA reads TGTGCCAGCAGCCAAGGTATTCGGGGAGCCTATGGCTACACCTTC. Translated, it gives CASSQGIRGAYGYTF.

V usage is TRBV5-1 and J usage is TRBJ2-5; D is tentatively TRBD1 or TRBD2 (5 bases each). The CDR3 totals 14 residues. CDR1 is SGHRS, CDR2 YFSETQ, per germline. The ends were cut back, 3 bases at V and 7 bases at J, with 16 bases in the middle. This CDR3 reads CASSSPPGTSTQYF. The CDR3 DNA is TGCGCCAGCAGCTCGCCGCCGGGGACGTCGACCCAGTACTTC. The full variable domain, with the rest looked up from reference TRBV5-1 and TRBJ2-5, is KAGVTQTPRYLIKTRGQQVTLSCSPISGHRSVSWYQQTPGQGLQFLFEYFSETQRNKGNFPGRFSGRQFSNSRSEMNVSTLELGDSALYLCASSSPPGTSTQYFGPGTRLLVL.

The chain carries TRBV6-6 and TRBJ1-3; D perhaps matches TRBD1 (5 bases). The ends were cut back, 7 bases at V and 0 bases at J, with 7 bases in the middle. This CDR3 region has 13 residues. CDR1 and CDR2 from the germline V gene are MNHNY and SVGAGI (reference sequence). CDR3 DNA sequence: TGTGCCAGCATTGGGGGCTCTGGAAACACCATATATTTT. Amino acid sequence: CASIGGSGNTIYF.

The chain links TRBV28 to TRBJ1-2; unclear D gene. Trimming cost V 6 bases and J 9 bases, with 14 bases left between them. Per germline, CDR1 MDHEN and CDR2 SYDVKM. CDR3 size: 12 residues. As DNA, the CDR3 is TGTGCCAGCAGGGAAATCATGGGGAGCTACACCTTC. This translates into CASREIMGSYTF.

The chain recombines TRBV5-1 with TRBJ2-7, with 9 bases aligning to TRBD2. The CDR3 runs 14 residues. V shed 0 bases and J 3 bases; nucleotides not matched to a gene: 1. Germline CDR1 and CDR2: SGHRS and YFSETQ. CDR3: CASSLATSGYEQYF. The CDR3 coding sequence is TGCGCCAGCAGCTTGGCGACTAGCGGCTACGAGCAGTACTTC.

The V call is TRBV6-5, the J call TRBJ2-7; 9 positions agree with TRBD2. Per germline, CDR1 MNHEY and CDR2 SVGAGI. V was clipped by 8 bases and J by 5 bases; unmatched bases: 7. There are 13 residues in the CDR3. For the CDR3, the DNA is TGTGCCAGCTCTGCGCGGGAGGGCGACGAGCAGTACTTC. It codes for CASSAREGDEQYF.

J is TRBJ1-1 and V is TRBV5-6; D gene unclear. CDR1 SGHDT and CDR2 YYEEEE come from the germline V gene. Trimming pared 3 bases from V and 1 base from J, leaving 19 bases between. This CDR3 contains 17 residues. CDR3 sequence: CASSSAEGPGGNTEAFF. CDR3 DNA: TGTGCCAGCAGCTCGGCGGAAGGTCCGGGAGGGAACACTGAAGCTTTCTTT.

The chain recombines TRBV5-4 with TRBJ2-7; TRBD1 agrees at 9 bases. CDR3 length equals 14 residues. Per the germline V gene, CDR1 is SGHNT and CDR2 is YYREEE (reference sequence). V dropped 3 bases and J dropped 6; count of bases not matched to a gene: 7. This CDR3 is CASSSTGGSGEQYF. CDR3 nucleotides: TGTGCCAGCAGCTCGACAGGGGGATCGGGCGAGCAGTACTTC.

This clone was detected once. The chain combines TRBV4-1 with TRBJ2-7; D may be TRBD1 (5 bases). The CDR3 runs to 14 residues. Germline CDR1 and CDR2: MGHRA and YSYEKL. V dropped 4 bases and J dropped 0 bases, with 10 bases sitting between them. As DNA, the CDR3 is TGCGCCAGCAGCCCGTGGGGCGTCTCCTACGAGCAGTACTTC. Its protein product is CASSPWGVSYEQYF.

This chain uses TRBV10-3 with TRBJ1-1; D not resolved. The CDR3 is made up of 13 amino acids. Trimming stripped 8 bases from V and 3 bases from J, with 13 bases between. Germline V gene lookup returns CDR1 ENHRY and CDR2 SYGVKD. The CDR3 sequence is CAIGTRWDTEAFF. Here the CDR3 DNA reads TGTGCCATCGGTACTAGGTGGGACACTGAAGCTTTCTTT.

This chain connects TRBV5-6 to TRBJ2-1, with 7 bases matching TRBD1. The germline gives CDR1 SGHDT, CDR2 YYEEEE. CDR3 size: 15 residues. V trimming: 0 bases; J trimming: 9 bases; junction bases outside the gene matches: 9. CDR3 residues: CASSLDRGGSSEQFF. The CDR3 DNA sequence: TGTGCCAGCAGCTTGGACAGGGGCGGGTCGAGTGAGCAGTTCTTC.

The rearrangement uses TRBV19 and TRBJ1-5; D unresolved. The V gene lost 1 base and the J gene lost 3 bases, with 10 bases spanning the gap. Germline V CDR1 and CDR2: LNHDA, SQIVND (reference sequence). CDR3 length: 15 residues. The CDR3 loop is CASSIAAGFNQPQHF. The CDR3 DNA follows: TGTGCCAGTAGTATAGCCGCCGGGTTCAATCAGCCCCAGCATTTT. Filled out from reference TRBV19 and TRBJ1-5, the complete variable domain reads DGGITQSPKYLFRKEGQNVTLSCEQNLNHDAMYWYRQDPGQGLRLIYYSQIVNDFQKGDIAEGYSVSREKKESFPLTVTSAQKNPTAFYLCASSIAAGFNQPQHFGDGTRLSIL.

In its sample, this clone was seen many times. For the CDR3, the DNA is TGTGCCAGCTCCCCGGAGGGGGTGTCCTACGAGCAGTACTTC. Encoded protein: CASSPEGVSYEQYF. The chain carries TRBV18 and TRBJ2-7; D assignment may be TRBD1 or TRBD2 (6 bases each). This CDR3 is built from 14 residues. Germline CDR1 reads KGHSH; CDR2 reads LQKENI. V was cut by 6 bases and J by 1 base, with 13 bases left in between. Combining the CDR3 with reference TRBV18 and TRBJ2-7 gives the whole variable domain NAGVMQNPRHLVRRRGQEARLRCSPMKGHSHVYWYRQLPEEGLKFMVYLQKENIIDESGMPKERFSAEFPKEGPSILRIQQVVRGDSAAYFCASSPEGVSYEQYFGPGTRLTVT.

The V and J genes are TRBV28 and TRBJ2-1, with TRBD1 matching over 10 bases. The V segment lost 6 bases and the J segment 3 bases; nucleotides outside the gene matches: 5. Germline loops: CDR1 MDHEN, CDR2 SYDVKM. CDR3 length equals 15 residues. The CDR3 sequence: CASRKTGGIYNEQFF. CDR3 sequence (DNA): TGTGCCAGCAGAAAGACAGGGGGCATCTACAATGAGCAGTTCTTC. The variable domain in full, with the rest retrieved from reference TRBV28 and TRBJ2-1, is DVKVTQSSRYLVKRTGEKVFLECVQDMDHENMFWYRQDPGLGLRLIYFSYDVKMKEKGDIPEGYSVSREKKERFSLILESASTNQTSMYLCASRKTGGIYNEQFFGPGTRLTVL.

This clone was detected only once. The chain joins TRBV2 to TRBJ1-2, with a tentative D call TRBD1 (6 bases). Trimming pared 3 bases from V and 8 bases from J, leaving 22 bases between. There are 16 residues in the CDR3. From germline, CDR1 is SNHLY and CDR2 FYNNEI. The CDR3 protein is CASSELRVGAAGGYTF. The CDR3 DNA follows: TGTGCCAGCAGTGAGCTGCGGGTGGGGGCAGCGGGGGGCTACACCTTC.

This chain joins TRBV21-1 and TRBJ2-7; no DNA check was done on the table's D call, TRBD2. TRBV21-1 is annotated as a pseudogene. CDR3 length: 11 amino acids. CDR3 region: CASSLAGEQYF. In DNA, the CDR3 is TGTGCCAGCAGCCTCGCGGGCGAGCAGTACTTC.

V and J are TRBV6-5 and TRBJ2-7; TRBD2 might be the D (5 bases). CDR1 MNHEY and CDR2 SVGAGI come from the germline V gene. This CDR3 has 12 residues. Trimming removed 5 bases at V and 6 bases at J, with 11 bases between. CDR3 region: CASSTGLSEQYF. CDR3 nucleotides: TGTGCCAGCAGTACCGGACTCTCCGAGCAGTACTTC.

Notes on this clone: Other DNA sequences within the sample encode an identical CDR3. The gene calls are TRBV27 and TRBJ2-7; possible D gene TRBD2, 6 bases. This CDR3 spans 13 amino acids. V was cut by 5 bases and J by 1 base, with 9 bases left in between. The germline V gene encodes CDR1 MNHEY and CDR2 SMNVEV (reference sequence). This CDR3 is CASSRSGSYEQYF. CDR3 nucleotide sequence: TGTGCCAGCAGTCGAAGCGGGTCCTACGAGCAGTACTTC.

The chain employs TRBV7-9 and TRBJ1-4; unclear D gene. This CDR3 region has 15 residues. The ends were cut back, 5 bases at V and 8 bases at J, with 18 bases in the middle. The germline V gene encodes CDR1 SEHNR and CDR2 FQNEAQ (reference sequence). CDR3 DNA: TGTGCCAGCAGCCCGAGGACCAACGAAGGGGAAAAACTGTTTTTT. Its protein product is CASSPRTNEGEKLFF.

The CDR3, as DNA: TGTGCCACCAACAGGGGCAACTATGGCTACACCTTC. Protein product: CATNRGNYGYTF. The chain combines TRBV28 with TRBJ1-2; 7 bases fit TRBD1. The CDR3 spans 12 residues. Germline trimming cut 10 bases from V and 2 bases from J; bases unmatched to any gene: 4. The V gene's germline CDR1 is MDHEN and CDR2 SYDVKM.

The chain joins TRBV19 to TRBJ2-7, with TRBD1 matching 11 bases. CDR3 length equals 15 residues. The junction had 6 bases not matched to a gene; V was cut back by 3 bases and J by 5 bases. The germline V gene has CDR1 LNHDA and CDR2 SQIVND (reference sequence). For the CDR3, the DNA is TGTGCCAGTAGTATTACCGGGACAGGGGGAAACGAGCAGTACTTC. Residues: CASSITGTGGNEQYF.

The chain carries TRBV28 and TRBJ1-6; D gene unclear. V gave up 7 bases and J gave up 7 bases, with 14 bases separating them. Germline V lookup: CDR1 MDHEN, CDR2 SYDVKM. The CDR3 length is 14 residues. The CDR3 coding sequence is TGTGCCAGCAAAAAAAACCCCACGAATTCACCCCTCCACTTT. This codes for CASKKNPTNSPLHF.

The chain combines TRBV7-8 with TRBJ2-3, with D maybe TRBD1 (6 bases). The V gene lost 6 bases and the J gene lost 3 bases, with 13 bases spanning the gap. From germline, CDR1 is SGHVS and CDR2 FQNEAQ. This CDR3 is built from 14 residues. CDR3 amino acids: CASSLIGQTDTQYF. Here the CDR3 DNA reads TGTGCCAGCAGTCTAATTGGACAGACAGATACGCAGTATTTT.

This sequence joins TRBV11-2 and TRBJ2-2; D is possibly TRBD2 (6 bases). The CDR3 extends over 15 amino acids. Germline CDR1 and CDR2: SGHAT and FQNNGV. The germline V and J ends were trimmed by 0 bases and 8 bases, with 13 bases remaining between them. The CDR3 loop is CASSLDRTIGGELFF. The CDR3 DNA reads as TGTGCCAGCAGCTTAGACCGGACTATAGGAGGGGAGCTGTTTTTT.